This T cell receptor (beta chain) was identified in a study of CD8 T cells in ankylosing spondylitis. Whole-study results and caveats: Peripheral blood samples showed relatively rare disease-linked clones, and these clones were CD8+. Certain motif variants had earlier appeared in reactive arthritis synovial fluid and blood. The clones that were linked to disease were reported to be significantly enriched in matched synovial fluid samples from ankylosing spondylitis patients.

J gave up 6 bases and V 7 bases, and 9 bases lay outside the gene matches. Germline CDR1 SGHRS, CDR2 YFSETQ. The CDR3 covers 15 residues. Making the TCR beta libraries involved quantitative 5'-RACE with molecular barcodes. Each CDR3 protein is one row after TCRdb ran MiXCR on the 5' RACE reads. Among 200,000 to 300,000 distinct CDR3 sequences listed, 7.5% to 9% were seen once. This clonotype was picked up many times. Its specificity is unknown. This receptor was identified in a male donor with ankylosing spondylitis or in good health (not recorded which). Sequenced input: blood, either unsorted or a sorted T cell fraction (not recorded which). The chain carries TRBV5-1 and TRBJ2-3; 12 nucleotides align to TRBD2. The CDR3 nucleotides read TGCGCCAGCTACGAGACTAGCGGGAGTGCGGATACGCAGTATTTT. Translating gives CASYETSGSADTQYF.